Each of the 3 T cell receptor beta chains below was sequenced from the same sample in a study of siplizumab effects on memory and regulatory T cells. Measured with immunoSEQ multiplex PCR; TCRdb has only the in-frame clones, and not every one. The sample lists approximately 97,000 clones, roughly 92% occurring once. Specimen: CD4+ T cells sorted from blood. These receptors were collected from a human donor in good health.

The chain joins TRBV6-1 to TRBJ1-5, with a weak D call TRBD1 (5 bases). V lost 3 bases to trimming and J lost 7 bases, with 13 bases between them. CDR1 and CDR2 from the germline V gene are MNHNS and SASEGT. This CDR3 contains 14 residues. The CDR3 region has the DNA TGTGCCAGCAGTGAGAGTGGGGGAGGACAGCCCCAGCATTTT. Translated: CASSESGGGQPQHF.

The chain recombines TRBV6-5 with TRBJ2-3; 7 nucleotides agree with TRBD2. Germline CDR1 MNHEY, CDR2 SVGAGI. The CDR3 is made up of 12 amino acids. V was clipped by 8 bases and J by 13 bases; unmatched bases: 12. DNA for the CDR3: TGTGCCAGCCGCCGCGGAAGCGGGATGGAGTATTTT. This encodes CASRRGSGMEYF.

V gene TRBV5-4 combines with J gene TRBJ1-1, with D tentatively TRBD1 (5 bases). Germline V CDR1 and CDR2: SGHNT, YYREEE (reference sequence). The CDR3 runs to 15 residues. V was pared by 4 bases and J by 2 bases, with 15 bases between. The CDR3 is CASSGRRDVNTEAFF. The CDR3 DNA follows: TGTGCCAGCAGCGGTCGGAGGGACGTAAACACTGAAGCTTTCTTT.